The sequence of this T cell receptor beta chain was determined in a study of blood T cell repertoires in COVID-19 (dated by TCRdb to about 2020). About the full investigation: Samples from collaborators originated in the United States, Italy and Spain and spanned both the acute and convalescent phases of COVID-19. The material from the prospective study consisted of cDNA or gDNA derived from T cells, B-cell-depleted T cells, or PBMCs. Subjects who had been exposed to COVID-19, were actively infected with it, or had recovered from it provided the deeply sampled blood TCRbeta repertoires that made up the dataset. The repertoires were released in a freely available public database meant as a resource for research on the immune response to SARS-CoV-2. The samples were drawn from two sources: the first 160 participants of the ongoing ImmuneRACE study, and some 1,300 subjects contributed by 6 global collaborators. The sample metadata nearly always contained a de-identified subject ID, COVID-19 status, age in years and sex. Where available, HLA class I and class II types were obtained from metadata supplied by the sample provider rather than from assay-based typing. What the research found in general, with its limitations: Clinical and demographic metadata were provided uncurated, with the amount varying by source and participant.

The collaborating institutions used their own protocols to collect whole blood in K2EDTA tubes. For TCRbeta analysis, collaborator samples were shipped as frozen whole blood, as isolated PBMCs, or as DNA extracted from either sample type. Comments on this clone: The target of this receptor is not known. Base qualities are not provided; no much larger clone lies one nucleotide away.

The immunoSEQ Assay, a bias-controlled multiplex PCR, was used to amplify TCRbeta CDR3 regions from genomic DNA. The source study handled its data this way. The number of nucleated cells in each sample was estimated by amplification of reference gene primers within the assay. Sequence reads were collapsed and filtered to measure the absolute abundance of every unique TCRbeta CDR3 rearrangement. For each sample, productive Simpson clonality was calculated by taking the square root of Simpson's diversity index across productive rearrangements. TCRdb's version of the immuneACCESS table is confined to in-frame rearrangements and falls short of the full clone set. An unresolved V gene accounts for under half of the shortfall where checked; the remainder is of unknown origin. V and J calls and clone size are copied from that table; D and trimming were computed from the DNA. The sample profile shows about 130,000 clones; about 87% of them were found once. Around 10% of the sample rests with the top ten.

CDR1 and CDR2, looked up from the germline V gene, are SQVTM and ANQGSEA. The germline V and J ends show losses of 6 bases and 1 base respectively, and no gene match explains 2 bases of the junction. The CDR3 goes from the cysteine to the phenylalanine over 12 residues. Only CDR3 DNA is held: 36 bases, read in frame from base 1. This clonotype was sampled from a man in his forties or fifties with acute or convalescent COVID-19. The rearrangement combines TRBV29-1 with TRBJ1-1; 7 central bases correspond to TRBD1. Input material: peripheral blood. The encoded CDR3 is CSVRQGNTEAFF. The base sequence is TGCAGCGTCAGACAGGGGAACACTGAAGCTTTCTTT.